This T cell receptor (beta chain) is drawn from a study of patients and donors after allogeneic stem cell transplantation. TCRdb independently ran MiXCR on the RT-PCR reads; one entry per CDR3 protein. The sample gives about 110,000 distinct CDR3 sequences, about a third of which show up once; roughly 30% is in the top ten. V lost 0 bases, J lost 7 bases, and 12 bases lay in between. Germline CDR1 reads SGHTA; CDR2 reads FQGNSA. The CDR3 extends over 15 amino acids. Only a few counts were recorded for this clonotype. The sequence came from a human donor who was either an allogeneic HSCT recipient or a stem cell or donor lymphocyte infusion donor (not recorded which). It is not recorded whose cells these are; they may come from a transplant donor. The chain uses TRBV7-2 and TRBJ2-2; D is tentatively TRBD1 or TRBD2 (5 bases each). Sequenced input: blood, either unsorted or a sorted T cell fraction (not recorded which). CDR3 sequence: CASSLARTQGGELFF. The CDR3 DNA sequence: TGTGCCAGCAGCTTAGCCCGGACTCAGGGCGGGGAGCTGTTTTTT. The full variable domain, with the rest looked up from reference TRBV7-2 and TRBJ2-2, is GAGVSQSPSNKVTEKGKDVELRCDPISGHTALYWYRQSLGQGLEFLIYFQGNSAPDKSGLPSDRFSAERTGGSVSTLTIQRTQQEDSAVYLCASSLARTQGGELFFGEGSRLTVL.